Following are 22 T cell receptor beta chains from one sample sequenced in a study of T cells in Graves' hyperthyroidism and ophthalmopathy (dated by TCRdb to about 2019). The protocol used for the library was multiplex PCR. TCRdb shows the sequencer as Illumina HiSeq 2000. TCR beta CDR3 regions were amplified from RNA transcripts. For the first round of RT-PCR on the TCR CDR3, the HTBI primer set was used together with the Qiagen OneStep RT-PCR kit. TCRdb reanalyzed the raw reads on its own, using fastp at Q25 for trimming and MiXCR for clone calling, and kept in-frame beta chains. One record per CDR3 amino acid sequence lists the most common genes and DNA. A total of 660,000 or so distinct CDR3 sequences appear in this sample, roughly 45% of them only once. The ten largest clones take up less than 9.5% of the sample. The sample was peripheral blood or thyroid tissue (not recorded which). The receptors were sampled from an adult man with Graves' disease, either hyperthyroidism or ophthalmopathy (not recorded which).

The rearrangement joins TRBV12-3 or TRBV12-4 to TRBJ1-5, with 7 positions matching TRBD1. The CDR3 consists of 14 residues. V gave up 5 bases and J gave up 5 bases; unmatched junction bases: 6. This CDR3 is CASSLTGSHQPQHF. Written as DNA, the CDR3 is TGTGCCAGCAGTCTGACAGGGAGCCATCAGCCCCAGCATTTT.

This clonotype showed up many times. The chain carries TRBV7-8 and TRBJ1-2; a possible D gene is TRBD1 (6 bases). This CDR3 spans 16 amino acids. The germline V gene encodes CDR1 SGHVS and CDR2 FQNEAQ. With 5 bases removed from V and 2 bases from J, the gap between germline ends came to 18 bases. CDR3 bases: TGTGCCAGCAGCCCGACCTCTCAGGGGACGAACTATGGCTACACCTTC. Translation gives CASSPTSQGTNYGYTF. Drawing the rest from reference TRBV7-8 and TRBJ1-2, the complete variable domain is GAGVSQSPRYKVAKRGQDVALRCDPISGHVSLFWYQQALGQGPEFLTYFQNEAQLDKSGLPSDRFFAERPEGSVSTLKIQRTQQEDSAVYLCASSPTSQGTNYGYTFGSGTRLTVV.

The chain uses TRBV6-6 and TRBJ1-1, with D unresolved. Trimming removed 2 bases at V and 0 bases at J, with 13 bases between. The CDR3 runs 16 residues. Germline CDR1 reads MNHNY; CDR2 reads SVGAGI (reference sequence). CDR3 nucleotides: TGTGCCAGCAGTTACGAGGTTGGCGAAGTGAACACTGAAGCTTTCTTT. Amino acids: CASSYEVGEVNTEAFF.

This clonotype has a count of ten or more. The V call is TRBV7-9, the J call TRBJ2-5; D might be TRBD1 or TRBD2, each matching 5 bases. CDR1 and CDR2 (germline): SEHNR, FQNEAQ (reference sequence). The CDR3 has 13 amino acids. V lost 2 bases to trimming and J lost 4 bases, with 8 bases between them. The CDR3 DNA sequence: TGTGCCAGCAGCTTAAGTGGGGGAGAGACCCAGTACTTC. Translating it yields CASSLSGGETQYF.

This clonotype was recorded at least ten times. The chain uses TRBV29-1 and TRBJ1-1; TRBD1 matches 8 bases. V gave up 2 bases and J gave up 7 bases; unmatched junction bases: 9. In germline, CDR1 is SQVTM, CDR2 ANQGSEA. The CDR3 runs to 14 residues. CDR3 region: CSVETGQGRGEAFF. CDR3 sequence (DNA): TGCAGCGTTGAAACTGGACAGGGAAGAGGTGAAGCTTTCTTT.

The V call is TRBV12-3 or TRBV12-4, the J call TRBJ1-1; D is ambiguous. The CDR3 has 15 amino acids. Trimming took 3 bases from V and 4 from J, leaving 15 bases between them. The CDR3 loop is CASSFEQAKGTEAFF. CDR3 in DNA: TGTGCCAGCAGTTTCGAGCAGGCCAAGGGCACTGAAGCTTTCTTT.

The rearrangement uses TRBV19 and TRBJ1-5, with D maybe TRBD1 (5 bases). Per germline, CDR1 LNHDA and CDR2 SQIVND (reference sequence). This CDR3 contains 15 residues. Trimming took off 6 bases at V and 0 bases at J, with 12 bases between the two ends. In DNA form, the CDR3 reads TGTGCCAGTAGATGGGGACTGTATAGCAATCAGCCCCAGCATTTT. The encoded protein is CASRWGLYSNQPQHF.

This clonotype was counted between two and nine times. Written as DNA, the CDR3 is TGTGCCAGCAGTTACTCCGGTCAGTTAAGCTCCTACGAGCAGTACTTC. Translated, it gives CASSYSGQLSSYEQYF. The chain is built from TRBV7-2 and TRBJ2-7; no firm D call. Germline V gene data show CDR1 as SGHTA and CDR2 as FQGNSA. V lost 6 bases and J lost 0, with 18 bases in between. This CDR3 region has 16 residues.

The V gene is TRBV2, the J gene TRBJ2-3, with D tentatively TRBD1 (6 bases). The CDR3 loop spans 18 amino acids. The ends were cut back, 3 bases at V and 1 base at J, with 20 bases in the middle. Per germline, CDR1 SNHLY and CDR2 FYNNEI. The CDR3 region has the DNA TGTGCCAGCAGTGATCTCCCCCCACCTAGACAGGGCACAGATACGCAGTATTTT. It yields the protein CASSDLPPPRQGTDTQYF.

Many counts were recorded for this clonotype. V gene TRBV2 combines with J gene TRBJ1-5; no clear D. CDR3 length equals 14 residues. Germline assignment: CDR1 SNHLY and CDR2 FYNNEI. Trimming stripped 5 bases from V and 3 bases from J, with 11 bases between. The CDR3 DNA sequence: TGTGCCAGCAGTAGGGAAACCAACAATCAGCCCCAGCATTTT. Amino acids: CASSRETNNQPQHF.

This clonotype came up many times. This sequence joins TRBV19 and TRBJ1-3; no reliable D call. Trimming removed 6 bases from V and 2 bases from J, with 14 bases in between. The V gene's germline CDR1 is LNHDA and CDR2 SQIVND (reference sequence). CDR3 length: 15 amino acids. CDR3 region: CASSQAGSAGNTIYF. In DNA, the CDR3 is TGTGCCAGTAGCCAAGCGGGGAGTGCTGGAAACACCATATATTTT.

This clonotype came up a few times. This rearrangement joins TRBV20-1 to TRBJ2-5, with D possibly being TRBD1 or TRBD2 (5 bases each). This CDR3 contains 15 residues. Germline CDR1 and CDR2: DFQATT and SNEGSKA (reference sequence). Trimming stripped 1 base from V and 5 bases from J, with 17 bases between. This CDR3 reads CSARGGGPAMETQYF. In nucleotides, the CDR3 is TGCAGTGCTAGAGGTGGGGGACCCGCCATGGAGACCCAGTACTTC.

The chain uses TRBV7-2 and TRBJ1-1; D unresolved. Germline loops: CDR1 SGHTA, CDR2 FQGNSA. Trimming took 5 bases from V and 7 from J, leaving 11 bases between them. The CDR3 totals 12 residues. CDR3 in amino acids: CASSQRGLEAFF. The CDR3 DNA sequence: TGTGCCAGCAGCCAACGGGGTCTTGAAGCTTTCTTT.

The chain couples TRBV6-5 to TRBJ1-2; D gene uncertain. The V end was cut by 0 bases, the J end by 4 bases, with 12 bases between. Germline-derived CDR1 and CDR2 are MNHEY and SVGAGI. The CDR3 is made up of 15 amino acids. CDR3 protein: CASSYSNADTYGYTF. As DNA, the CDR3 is TGTGCCAGCAGTTACTCGAATGCAGATACCTATGGCTACACCTTC.

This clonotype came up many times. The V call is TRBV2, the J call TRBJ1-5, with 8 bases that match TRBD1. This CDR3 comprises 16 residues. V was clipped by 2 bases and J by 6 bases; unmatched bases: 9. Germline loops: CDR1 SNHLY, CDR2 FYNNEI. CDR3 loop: CASSETGGEVGQPQHF. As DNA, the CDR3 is TGTGCCAGCAGTGAAACAGGGGGTGAGGTTGGTCAGCCCCAGCATTTT.

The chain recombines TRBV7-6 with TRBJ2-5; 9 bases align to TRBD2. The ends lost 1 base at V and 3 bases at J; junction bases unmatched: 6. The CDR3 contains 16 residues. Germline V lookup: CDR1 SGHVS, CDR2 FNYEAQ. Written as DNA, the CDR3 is TGTGCCAGCAGCTTAGGCCTAGCGGGGCGAGAAGAGACCCAGTACTTC. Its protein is CASSLGLAGREETQYF. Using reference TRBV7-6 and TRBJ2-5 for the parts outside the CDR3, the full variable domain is GAGVSQSPRYKVTKRGQDVALRCDPISGHVSLYWYRQALGQGPEFLTYFNYEAQQDKSGLPNDRFSAERPEGSISTLTIQRTEQRDSAMYRCASSLGLAGREETQYFGPGTRLLVL.

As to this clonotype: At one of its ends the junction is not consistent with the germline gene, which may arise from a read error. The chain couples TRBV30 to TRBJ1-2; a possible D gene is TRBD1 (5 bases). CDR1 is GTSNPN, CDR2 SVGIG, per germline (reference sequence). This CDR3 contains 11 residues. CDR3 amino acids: CAWRTDYGYAF. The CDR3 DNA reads TGTGCCTGGAGGACAGACTATGGCTACGCCTTC.

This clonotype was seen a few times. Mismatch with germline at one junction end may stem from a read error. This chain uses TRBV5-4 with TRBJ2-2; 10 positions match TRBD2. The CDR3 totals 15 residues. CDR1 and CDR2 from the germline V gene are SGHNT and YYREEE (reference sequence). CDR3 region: CASSFSGRSAGELFF. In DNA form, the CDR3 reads TGCGCCAGCAGTTTTAGCGGGAGGAGCGCCGGGGAGCTGTTTTTT.

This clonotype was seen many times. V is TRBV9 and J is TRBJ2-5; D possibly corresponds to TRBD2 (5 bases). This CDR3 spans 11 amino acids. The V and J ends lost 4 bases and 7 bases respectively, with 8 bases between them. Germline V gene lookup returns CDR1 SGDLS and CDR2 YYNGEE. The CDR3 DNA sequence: TGTGCCAGCAGCTCCCGGGGGACCCAGTACTTC. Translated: CASSSRGTQYF.

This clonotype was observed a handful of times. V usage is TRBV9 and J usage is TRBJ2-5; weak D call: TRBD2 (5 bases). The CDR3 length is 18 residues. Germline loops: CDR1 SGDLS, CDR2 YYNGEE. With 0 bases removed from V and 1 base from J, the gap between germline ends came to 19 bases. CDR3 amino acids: CASSVATAGTGPQETQYF. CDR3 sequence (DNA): TGTGCCAGCAGCGTAGCTACGGCGGGCACCGGGCCCCAAGAGACCCAGTACTTC.

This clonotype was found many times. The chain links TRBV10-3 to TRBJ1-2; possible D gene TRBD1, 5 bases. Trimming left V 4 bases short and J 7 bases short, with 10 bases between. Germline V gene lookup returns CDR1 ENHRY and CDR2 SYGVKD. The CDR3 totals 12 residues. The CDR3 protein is CAISGQTVGYTF. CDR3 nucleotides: TGTGCCATCAGTGGGCAGACAGTTGGCTACACCTTC.

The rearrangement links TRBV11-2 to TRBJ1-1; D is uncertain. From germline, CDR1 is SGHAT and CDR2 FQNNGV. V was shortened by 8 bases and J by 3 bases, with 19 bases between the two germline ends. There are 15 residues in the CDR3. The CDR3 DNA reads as TGTGCCAGCCGCCTGGCGGGGAAGTCGCACACTGAAGCTTTCTTT. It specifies CASRLAGKSHTEAFF.